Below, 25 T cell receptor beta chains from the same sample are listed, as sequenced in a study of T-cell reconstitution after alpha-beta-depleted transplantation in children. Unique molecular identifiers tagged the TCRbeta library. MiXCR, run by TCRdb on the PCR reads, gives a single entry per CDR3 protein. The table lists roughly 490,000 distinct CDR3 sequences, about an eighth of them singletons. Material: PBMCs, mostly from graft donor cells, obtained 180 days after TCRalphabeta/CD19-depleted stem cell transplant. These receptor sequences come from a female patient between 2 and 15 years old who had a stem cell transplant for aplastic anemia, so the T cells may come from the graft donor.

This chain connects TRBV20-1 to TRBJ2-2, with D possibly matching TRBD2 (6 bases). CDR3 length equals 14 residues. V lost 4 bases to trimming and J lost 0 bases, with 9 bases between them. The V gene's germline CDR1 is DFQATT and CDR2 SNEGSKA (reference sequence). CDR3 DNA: TGCAGTGCTACCGGGGGAACGAACACCGGGGAGCTGTTTTTT. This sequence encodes CSATGGTNTGELFF.

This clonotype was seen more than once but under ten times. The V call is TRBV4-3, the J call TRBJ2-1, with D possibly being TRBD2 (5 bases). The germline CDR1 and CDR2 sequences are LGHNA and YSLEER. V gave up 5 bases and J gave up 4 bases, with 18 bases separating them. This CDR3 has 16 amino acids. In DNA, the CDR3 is TGCGCCAGCAGCTCCCGGGGTAGTGTGACGTACAATGAGCAGTTCTTC. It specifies CASSSRGSVTYNEQFF.

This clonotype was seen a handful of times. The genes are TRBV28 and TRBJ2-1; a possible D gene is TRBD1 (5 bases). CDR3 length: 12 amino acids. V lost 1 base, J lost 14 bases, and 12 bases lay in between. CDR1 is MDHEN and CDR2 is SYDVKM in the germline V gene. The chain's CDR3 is CASSLSRVVKFF. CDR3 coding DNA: TGTGCCAGCAGTTTATCCAGGGTGGTCAAGTTCTTC.

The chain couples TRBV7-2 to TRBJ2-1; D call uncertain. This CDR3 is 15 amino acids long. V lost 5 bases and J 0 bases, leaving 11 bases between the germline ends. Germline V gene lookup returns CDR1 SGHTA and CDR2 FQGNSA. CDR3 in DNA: TGTGCCAGCAGCACCCAGCCAGGCTCCTACAATGAGCAGTTCTTC. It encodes CASSTQPGSYNEQFF.

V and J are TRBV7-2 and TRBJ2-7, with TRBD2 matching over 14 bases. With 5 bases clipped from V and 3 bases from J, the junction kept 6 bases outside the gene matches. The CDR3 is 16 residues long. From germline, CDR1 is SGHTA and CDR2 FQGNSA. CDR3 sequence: CASSHGTSGRSYEQYF. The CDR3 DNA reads TGTGCCAGCAGCCACGGGACTAGCGGGAGAAGCTACGAGCAGTACTTC.

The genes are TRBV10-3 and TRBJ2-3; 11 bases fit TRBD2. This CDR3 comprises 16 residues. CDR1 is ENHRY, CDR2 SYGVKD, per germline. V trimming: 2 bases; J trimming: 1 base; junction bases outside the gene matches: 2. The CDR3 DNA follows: TGTGCCATCAGTGAGGCACTAGCGGGAGGCACAGATACGCAGTATTTT. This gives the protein CAISEALAGGTDTQYF.

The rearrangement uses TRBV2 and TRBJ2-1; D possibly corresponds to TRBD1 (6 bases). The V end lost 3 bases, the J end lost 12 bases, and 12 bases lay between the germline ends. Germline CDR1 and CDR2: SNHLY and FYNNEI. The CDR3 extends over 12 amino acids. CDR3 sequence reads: CASSDGQGTQFF. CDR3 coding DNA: TGTGCCAGCAGTGATGGGCAGGGGACGCAGTTCTTC.

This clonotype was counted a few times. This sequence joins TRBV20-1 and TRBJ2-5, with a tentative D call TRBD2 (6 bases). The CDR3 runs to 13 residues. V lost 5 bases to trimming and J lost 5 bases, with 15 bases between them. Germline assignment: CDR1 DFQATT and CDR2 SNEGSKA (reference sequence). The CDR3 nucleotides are TGCAGTGCTTCCAAGGGAGGTGCGGAGACCCAGTACTTC. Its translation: CSASKGGAETQYF.

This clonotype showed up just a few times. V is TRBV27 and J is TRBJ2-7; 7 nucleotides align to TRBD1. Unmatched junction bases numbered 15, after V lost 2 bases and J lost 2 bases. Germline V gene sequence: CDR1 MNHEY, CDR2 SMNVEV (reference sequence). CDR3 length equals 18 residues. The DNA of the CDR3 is TGTGCCAGCAGTTTAACATCCACCCGGAGACAGGGCCCCTACGAGCAGTACTTC. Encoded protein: CASSLTSTRRQGPYEQYF.

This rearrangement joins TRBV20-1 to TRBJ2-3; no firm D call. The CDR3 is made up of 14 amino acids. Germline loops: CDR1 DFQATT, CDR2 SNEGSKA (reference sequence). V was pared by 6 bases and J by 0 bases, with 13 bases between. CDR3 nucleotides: TGCAGTGCCCGACTGGTCTCTAGCACAGATACGCAGTATTTT. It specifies CSARLVSSTDTQYF.

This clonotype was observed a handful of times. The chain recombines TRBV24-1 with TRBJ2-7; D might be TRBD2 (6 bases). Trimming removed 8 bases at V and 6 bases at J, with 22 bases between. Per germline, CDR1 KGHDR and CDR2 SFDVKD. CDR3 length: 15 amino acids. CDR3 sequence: CATIEPGRSRIEQYV. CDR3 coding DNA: TGTGCCACCATTGAGCCTGGGAGGTCCAGGATCGAGCAGTACGTC.

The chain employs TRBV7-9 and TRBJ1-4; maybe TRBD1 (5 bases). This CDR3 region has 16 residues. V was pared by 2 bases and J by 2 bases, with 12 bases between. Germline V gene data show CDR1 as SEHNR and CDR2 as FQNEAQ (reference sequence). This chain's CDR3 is CASSLRGDSTNEKLFF. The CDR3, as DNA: TGTGCCAGCAGCTTAAGGGGTGACAGTACTAATGAAAAACTGTTTTTT. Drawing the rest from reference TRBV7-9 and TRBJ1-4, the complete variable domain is DTGVSQNPRHKITKRGQNVTFRCDPISEHNRLYWYRQTLGQGPEFLTYFQNEAQLEKSRLLSDRFSAERPKGSFSTLEIQRTEQGDSAMYLCASSLRGDSTNEKLFFGSGTQLSVL.

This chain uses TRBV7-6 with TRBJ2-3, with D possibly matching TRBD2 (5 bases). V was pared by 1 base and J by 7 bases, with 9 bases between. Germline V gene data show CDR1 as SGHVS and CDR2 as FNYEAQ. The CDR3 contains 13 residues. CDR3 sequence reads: CASSLEAAHTQYF. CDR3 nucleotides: TGTGCCAGCAGCTTAGAAGCGGCTCATACGCAGTATTTT.

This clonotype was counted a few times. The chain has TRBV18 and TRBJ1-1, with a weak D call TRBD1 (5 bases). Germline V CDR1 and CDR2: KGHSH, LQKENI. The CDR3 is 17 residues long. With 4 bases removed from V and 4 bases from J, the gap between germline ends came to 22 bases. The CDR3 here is CASSRWGVMQAGTEAFF. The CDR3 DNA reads TGTGCCAGCTCACGATGGGGGGTTATGCAGGCGGGCACTGAAGCTTTCTTT.

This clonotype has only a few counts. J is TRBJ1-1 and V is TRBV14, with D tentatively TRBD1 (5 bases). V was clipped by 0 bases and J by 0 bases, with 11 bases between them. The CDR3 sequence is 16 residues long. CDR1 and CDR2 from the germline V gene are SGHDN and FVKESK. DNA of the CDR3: TGTGCCAGCAGCCAAGATTGGGGGAGGATGAACACTGAAGCTTTCTTT. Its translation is CASSQDWGRMNTEAFF. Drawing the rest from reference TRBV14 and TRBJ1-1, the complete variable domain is EAGVTQFPSHSVIEKGQTVTLRCDPISGHDNLYWYRRVMGKEIKFLLHFVKESKQDESGMPNNRFLAERTGGTYSTLKVQPAELEDSGVYFCASSQDWGRMNTEAFFGQGTRLTVV.

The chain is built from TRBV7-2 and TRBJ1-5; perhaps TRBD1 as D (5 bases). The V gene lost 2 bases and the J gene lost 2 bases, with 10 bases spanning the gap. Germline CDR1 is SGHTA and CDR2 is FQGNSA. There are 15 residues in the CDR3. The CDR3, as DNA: TGTGCCAGCAGCTTATCATCGGGGGGCAATCAGCCCCAGCATTTT. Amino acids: CASSLSSGGNQPQHF.

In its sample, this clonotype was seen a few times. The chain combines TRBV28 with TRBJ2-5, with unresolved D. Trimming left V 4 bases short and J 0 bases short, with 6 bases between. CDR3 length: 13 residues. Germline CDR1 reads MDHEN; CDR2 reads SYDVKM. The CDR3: CASSWTYQETQYF. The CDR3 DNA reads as TGTGCCAGCAGTTGGACGTACCAAGAGACCCAGTACTTC.

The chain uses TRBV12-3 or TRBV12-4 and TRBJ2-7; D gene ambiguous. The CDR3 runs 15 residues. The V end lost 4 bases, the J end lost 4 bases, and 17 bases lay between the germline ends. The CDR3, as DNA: TGTGCCAGCAGTTCCCCTAGGATGGCTCAATACGAGCAGTACTTC. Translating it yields CASSSPRMAQYEQYF.

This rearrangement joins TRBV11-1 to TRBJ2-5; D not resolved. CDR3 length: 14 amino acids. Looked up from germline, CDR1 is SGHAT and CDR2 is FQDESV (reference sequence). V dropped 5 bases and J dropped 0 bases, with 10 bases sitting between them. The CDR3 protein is CASSPSENQETQYF. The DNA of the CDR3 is TGTGCCAGCAGCCCCTCGGAGAACCAAGAGACCCAGTACTTC.

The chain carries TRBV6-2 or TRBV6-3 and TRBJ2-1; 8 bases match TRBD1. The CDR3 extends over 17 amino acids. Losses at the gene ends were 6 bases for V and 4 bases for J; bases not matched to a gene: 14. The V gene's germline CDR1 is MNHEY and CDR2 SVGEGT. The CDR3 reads CASSQKAQGVAYNEQFF. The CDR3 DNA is TGTGCCAGCAGCCAAAAGGCACAGGGGGTAGCATACAATGAGCAGTTCTTC.

The DNA for the CDR3 is TGTGCCAGCAGCCCAAGGACTAACACAGATACGCAGTATTTT. Translated, it gives CASSPRTNTDTQYF. The chain uses TRBV7-9 and TRBJ2-3, with TRBD2 as a possible D gene (6 bases). The V and J ends lost 5 bases and 2 bases respectively, with 11 bases between them. The CDR3 covers 14 residues. Germline V gives CDR1 SEHNR, CDR2 FQNEAQ (reference sequence).

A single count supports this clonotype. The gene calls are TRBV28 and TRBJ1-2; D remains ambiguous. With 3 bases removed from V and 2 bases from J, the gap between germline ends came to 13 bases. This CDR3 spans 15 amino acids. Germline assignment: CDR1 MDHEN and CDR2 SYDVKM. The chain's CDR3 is CASSFVGVTNYGYTF. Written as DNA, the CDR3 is TGTGCCAGCAGTTTCGTCGGGGTAACCAACTATGGCTACACCTTC.

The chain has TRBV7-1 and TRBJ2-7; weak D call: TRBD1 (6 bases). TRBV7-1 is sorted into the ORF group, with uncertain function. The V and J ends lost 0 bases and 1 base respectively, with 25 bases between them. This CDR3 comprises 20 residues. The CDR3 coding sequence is TGTGCCAGCAGCTCAGCAATCGACTCTAACAGGGTAGGAAGGTCCTACGAGCAGTACGTC. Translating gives CASSSAIDSNRVGRSYEQYV.

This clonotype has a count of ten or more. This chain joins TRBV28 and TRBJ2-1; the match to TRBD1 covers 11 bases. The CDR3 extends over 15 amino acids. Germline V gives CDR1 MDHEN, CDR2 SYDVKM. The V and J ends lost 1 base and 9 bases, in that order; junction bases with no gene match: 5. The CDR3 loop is CASSLFRDRGVEQFF. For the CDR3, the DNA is TGTGCCAGCAGTTTATTCCGGGACAGGGGGGTTGAGCAGTTCTTC. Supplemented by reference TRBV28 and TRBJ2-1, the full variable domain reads DVKVTQSSRYLVKRTGEKVFLECVQDMDHENMFWYRQDPGLGLRLIYFSYDVKMKEKGDIPEGYSVSREKKERFSLILESASTNQTSMYLCASSLFRDRGVEQFFGPGTRLTVL.

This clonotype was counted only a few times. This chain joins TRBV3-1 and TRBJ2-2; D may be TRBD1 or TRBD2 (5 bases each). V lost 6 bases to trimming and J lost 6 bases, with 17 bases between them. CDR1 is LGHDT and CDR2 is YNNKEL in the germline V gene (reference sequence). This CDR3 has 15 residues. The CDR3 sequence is CASRTGTPGSGELFF. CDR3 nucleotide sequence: TGTGCCAGCAGGACCGGGACCCCGGGTTCCGGGGAGCTGTTTTTT. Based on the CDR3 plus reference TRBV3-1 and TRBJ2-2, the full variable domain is DTAVSQTPKYLVTQMGNDKSIKCEQNLGHDTMYWYKQDSKKFLKIMFSYNNKELIINETVPNRFSPKSPDKAHLNLHINSLELGDSAVYFCASRTGTPGSGELFFGEGSRLTVL.